This TCR beta chain was captured in a study of beta chain features in type 1 diabetes. Study-level results: No resolution was reached here on whether HLA type influences TCRB rearrangement. Shorter TCRB CDR3s, moderately but significantly so, marked every one of the four CD4+ subsets in Type 1 diabetes patients.

The length of the CDR3 is 15 residues. Germline V CDR1 and CDR2: SQVTM, ANQGSEA. After removal of 7 bases from V and 1 base from J, the junction contained 12 bases not matched to a gene. In total, each donor contributed a single heparinised blood draw that averaged around 110 mL. Worth noting for this clone: Its matching antigen is unknown.

Expressed TCRB transcripts were sequenced, since all the RNA that had been isolated was reverse transcribed. The data were produced by immunoSEQ multiplex PCR, yet TCRdb's version contains in-frame clones alone and is incomplete. The table includes about 360,000 clones, around 12% detected once. Source material: naive CD4+ T cells from blood. The sequence derives from a woman aged 18-35 years with type 1 diabetes. The V and J genes are TRBV29-1 and TRBJ1-2; 7 bases fit TRBD1. The CDR3 bases are TGCAGCGGTGGGCCAGACAGGGAGAGTAACTATGGCTACACCTTC. Translating gives CSGGPDRESNYGYTF.